This entry is about one TCR beta chain. CDR3 length equals 13 residues. V trimming: 3 bases; J trimming: 11 bases; junction bases outside the gene matches: 7. Per germline, CDR1 MRHNA and CDR2 SNTAGT. This sample was included in a study of blood T cell repertoires in COVID-19. Study summary: PBMCs, B-cell-depleted T cells, or T cells were the source of the cDNA or gDNA that made up the material.

Using immunoSEQ multiplex PCR, the repertoire was profiled, and TCRdb retains in-frame clones only, with some absent. The data hold about 150,000 clones, with 75% to 85% observed a single time. The rearrangement joins TRBV6-4 to TRBJ2-3; 8 nucleotides match TRBD2. The source material was peripheral blood. The receptor comes from a man in his 60s with acute or convalescent COVID-19. The CDR3 DNA follows: TGTGCCAGCAGTGAAAGCGGGAGCCCCGAGCAGTATTTT. The encoded protein is CASSESGSPEQYF.